This TCR beta chain came from a study of blood T cells in healthy people across ages. At the level of the study: The template switching approach captured approximately one barcoded beta molecule for every two T cells. General observations from the study: Naive and antigen-experienced cells were not separated, limiting conclusive comparison. It was found that TCR beta diversity correlated strongly with the percentage of naive T cells.

Alongside a J-beta primer mix, a sample-barcoded 5' primer served in a second PCR lasting roughly 7 to 12 cycles. TCRdb fed the 5' RACE reads into MiXCR, producing one record per CDR3 protein. Here the sample spans around 2 million distinct CDR3 sequences, 39% being singletons. The CDR3 sequence is 14 residues long. J was trimmed by 5 bases and V by 4 bases; bases with no gene match: 10. Germline V gene lookup returns CDR1 DFQATT and CDR2 SNEGSKA (reference sequence). This clonotype was found a few times. Antigen unknown. Donors were healthy Caucasian individuals from Russia aged roughly 6 to 90. V and J are TRBV20-1 and TRBJ1-1; 7 positions agree with TRBD1. This TCR was recovered from a human donor in good health. Sequencing was done on a sample of blood. The CDR3 DNA sequence: TGCAGTGCTAAAAAAGGGGGCGCAGGGACTGAAGCTTTCTTT. This sequence encodes CSAKKGGAGTEAFF.